Here is one T cell receptor (beta chain) with its context. These data are taken from a study of blood T cell repertoires in COVID-19. The V and J ends lost 6 bases and 5 bases, in that order; junction bases with no gene match: 9. The CDR3 is 15 amino acids. CDR1 MNHNY and CDR2 SVGAGI come from the germline V gene (reference sequence). Per the original methods: Estimation of nucleated cell counts was performed using reference gene primer amplification. Profiling relied on immunoSEQ multiplex PCR, and the TCRdb table lists in-frame clones only, not all of them. V and J calls plus clone size are reproduced from that table; the DNA served to infer D and trimming. The sample carries over 200,000 clones, around 85% recorded once. The cohort comprised adults aged about 18 to 100 years residing in some 24 US areas. Clinical history as reported by participants underpinned cohort assignment.

The chain combines TRBV6-6 with TRBJ2-3; 9 bases line up with TRBD1. The sample comprised PBMCs or T cells enriched from blood (not recorded which). The receptor's source is a woman aged 45-59 years in a cohort exposed to, infected with or recovered from COVID-19 (not recorded which). The CDR3 coding sequence is TGTGCCAGCAGGGATCCGGGACAGGGAGGAGATACGCAGTATTTT. Translated, it gives CASRDPGQGGDTQYF.